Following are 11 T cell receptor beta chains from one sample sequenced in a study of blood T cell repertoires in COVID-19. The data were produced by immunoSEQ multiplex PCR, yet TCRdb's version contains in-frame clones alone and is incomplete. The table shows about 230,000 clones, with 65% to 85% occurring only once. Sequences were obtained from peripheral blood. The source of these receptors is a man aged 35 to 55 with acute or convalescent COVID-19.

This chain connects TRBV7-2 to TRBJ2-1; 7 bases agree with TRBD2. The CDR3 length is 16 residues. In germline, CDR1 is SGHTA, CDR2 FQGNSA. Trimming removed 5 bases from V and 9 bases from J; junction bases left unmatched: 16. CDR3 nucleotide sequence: TGTGCCAGCAGCCCCCCCGGCGGGAGACGTACAAGTGAGCAGTTCTTC. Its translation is CASSPPGGRRTSEQFF.

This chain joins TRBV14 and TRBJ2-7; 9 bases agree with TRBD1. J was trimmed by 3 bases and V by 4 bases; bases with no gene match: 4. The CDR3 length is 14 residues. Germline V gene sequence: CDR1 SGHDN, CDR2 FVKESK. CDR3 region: CASSPWTGDYEQYF. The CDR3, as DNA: TGTGCCAGCAGCCCCTGGACAGGGGACTACGAGCAGTACTTC. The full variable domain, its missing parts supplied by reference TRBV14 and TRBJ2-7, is EAGVTQFPSHSVIEKGQTVTLRCDPISGHDNLYWYRRVMGKEIKFLLHFVKESKQDESGMPNNRFLAERTGGTYSTLKVQPAELEDSGVYFCASSPWTGDYEQYFGPGTRLTVT.

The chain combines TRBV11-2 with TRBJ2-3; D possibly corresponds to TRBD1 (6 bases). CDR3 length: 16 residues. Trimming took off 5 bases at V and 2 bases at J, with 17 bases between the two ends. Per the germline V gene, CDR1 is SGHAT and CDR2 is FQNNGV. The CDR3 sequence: CASSPTGTPNTDTQYF. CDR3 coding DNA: TGTGCCAGCAGCCCGACGGGGACACCTAACACAGATACGCAGTATTTT. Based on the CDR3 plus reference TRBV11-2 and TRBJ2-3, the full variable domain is EAGVAQSPRYKIIEKRQSVAFWCNPISGHATLYWYQQILGQGPKLLIQFQNNGVVDDSQLPKDRFSAERLKGVDSTLKIQPAKLEDSAVYLCASSPTGTPNTDTQYFGPGTRLTVL.

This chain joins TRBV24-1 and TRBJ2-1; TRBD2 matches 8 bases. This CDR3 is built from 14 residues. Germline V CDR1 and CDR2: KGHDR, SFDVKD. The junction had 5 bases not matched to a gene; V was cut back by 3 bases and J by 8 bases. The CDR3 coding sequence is TGTGCCACCAGTGATCCGGGACTAGAACATGAGCAGTTCTTC. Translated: CATSDPGLEHEQFF.

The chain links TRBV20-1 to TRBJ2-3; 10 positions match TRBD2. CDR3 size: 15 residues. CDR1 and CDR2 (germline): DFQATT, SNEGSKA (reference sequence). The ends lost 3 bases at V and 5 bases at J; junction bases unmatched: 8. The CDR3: CSASELAGWEDTQYF. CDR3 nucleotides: TGCAGTGCTAGTGAACTAGCGGGATGGGAAGATACGCAGTATTTT.

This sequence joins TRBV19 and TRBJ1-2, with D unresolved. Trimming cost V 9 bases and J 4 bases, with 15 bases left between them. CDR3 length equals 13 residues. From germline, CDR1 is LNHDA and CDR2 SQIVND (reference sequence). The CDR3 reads CASRDSPGYGYTF. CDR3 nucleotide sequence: TGTGCCAGCAGAGACTCCCCTGGCTATGGCTACACCTTC.

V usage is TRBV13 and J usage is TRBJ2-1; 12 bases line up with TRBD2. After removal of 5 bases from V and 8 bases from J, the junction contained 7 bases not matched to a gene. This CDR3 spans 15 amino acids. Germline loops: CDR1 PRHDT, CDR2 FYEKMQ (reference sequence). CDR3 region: CASSPGASGGDEQFF. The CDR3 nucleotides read TGTGCCAGCAGCCCCGGGGCTAGCGGGGGGGATGAGCAGTTCTTC.

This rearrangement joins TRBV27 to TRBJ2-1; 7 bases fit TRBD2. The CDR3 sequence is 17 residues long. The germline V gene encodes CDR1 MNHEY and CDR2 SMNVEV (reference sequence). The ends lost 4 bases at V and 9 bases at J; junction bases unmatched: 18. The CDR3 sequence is CASSWGGLRFLEGEQFF. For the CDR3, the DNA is TGTGCCAGCAGTTGGGGGGGACTACGGTTTTTAGAGGGTGAGCAGTTCTTC.

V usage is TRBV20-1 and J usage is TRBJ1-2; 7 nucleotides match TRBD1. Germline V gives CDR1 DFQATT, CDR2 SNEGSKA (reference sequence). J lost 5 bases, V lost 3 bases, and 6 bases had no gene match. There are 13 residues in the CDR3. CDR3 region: CSASTGTVYGYTF. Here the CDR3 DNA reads TGCAGTGCTAGTACCGGGACAGTATATGGCTACACCTTC.

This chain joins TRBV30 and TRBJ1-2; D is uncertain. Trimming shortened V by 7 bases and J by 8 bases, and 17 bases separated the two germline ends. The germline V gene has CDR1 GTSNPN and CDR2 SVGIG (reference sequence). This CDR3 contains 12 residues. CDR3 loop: CAFSERGGGYTF. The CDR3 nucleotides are TGTGCCTTCTCAGAGCGGGGAGGCGGCTACACCTTC. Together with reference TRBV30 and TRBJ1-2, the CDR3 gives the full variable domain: SQTIHQWPATLVQPVGSPLSLECTVEGTSNPNLYWYRQAAGRGLQLLFYSVGIGQISSEVPQNLSASRPQDRQFILSSKKLLLSDSGFYLCAFSERGGGYTFGSGTRLTVV.

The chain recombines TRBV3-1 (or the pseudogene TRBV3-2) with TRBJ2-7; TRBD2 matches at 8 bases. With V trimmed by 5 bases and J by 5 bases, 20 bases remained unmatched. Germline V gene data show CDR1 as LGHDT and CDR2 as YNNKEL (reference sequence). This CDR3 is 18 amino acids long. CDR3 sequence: CASSYEGLAGGGTNEQYF. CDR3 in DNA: TGTGCCAGCAGCTATGAAGGTCTTGCGGGAGGTGGCACGAACGAGCAGTACTTC.